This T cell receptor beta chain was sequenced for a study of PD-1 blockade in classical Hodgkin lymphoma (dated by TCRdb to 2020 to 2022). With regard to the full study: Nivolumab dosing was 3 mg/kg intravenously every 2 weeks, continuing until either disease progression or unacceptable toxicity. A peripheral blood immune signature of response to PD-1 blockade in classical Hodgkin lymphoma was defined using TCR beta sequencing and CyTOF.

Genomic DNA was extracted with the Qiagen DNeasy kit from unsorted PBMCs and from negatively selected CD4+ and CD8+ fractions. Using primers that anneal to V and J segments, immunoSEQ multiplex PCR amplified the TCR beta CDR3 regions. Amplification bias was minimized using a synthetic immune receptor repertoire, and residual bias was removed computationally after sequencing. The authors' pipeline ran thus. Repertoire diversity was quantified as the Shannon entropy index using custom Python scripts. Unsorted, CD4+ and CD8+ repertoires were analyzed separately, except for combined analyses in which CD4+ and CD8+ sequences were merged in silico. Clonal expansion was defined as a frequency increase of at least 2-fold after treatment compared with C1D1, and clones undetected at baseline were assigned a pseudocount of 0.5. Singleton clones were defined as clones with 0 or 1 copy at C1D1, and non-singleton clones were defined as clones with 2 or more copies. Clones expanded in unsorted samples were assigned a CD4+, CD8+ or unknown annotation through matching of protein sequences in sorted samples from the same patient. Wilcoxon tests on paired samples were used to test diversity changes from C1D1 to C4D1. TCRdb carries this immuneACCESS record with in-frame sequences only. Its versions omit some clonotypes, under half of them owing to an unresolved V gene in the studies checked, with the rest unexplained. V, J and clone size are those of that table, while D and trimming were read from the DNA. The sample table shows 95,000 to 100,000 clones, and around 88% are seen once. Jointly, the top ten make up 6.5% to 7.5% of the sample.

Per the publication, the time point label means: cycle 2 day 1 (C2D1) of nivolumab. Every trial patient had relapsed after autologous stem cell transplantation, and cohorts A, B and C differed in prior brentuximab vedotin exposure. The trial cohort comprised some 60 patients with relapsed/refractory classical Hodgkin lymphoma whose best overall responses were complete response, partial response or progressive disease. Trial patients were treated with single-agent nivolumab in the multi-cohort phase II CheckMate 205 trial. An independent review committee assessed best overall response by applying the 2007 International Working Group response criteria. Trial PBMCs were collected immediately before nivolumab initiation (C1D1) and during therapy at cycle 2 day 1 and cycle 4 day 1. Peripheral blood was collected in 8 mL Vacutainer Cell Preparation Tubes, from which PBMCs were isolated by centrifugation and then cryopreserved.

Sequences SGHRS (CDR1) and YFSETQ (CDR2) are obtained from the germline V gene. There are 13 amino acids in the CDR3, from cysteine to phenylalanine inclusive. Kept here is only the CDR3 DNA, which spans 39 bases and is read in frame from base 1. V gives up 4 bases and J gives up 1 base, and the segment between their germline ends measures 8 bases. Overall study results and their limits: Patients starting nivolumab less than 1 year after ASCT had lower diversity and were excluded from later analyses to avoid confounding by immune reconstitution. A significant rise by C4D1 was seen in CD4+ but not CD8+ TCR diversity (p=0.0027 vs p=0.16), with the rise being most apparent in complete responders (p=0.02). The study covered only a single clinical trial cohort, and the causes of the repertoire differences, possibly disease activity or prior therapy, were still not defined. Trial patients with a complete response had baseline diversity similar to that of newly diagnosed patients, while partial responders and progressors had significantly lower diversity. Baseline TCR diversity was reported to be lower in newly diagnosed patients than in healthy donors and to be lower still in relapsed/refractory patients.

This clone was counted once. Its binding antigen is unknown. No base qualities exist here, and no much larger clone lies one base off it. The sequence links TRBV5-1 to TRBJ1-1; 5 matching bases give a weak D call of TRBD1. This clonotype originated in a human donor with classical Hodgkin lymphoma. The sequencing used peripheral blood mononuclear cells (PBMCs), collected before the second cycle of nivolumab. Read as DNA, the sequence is TGCGCCAGCAGCCGGACACCGAACACTGAAGCTTTCTTT. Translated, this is CASSRTPNTEAFF.